This T cell receptor beta chain was recovered during a study of blood T cell repertoires in COVID-19. Overall study context: PBMCs, B-cell-depleted T cells, or T cells were the source of the cDNA or gDNA that made up the material.

This clone was counted a single time. Source study methods: Quantification of nucleated cells was approximated via reference gene primer amplification. The protocol was immunoSEQ multiplex PCR, while the TCRdb copy is restricted to in-frame clones and leaves out a portion. D and trimming were read from the DNA, whereas the V and J calls and clone size are those reported in that table. The table lists 350,000 or so clones, 65% to 90% of them singletons, with 4% to 5% in the top ten. Trimming stripped 1 base from V and 6 bases from J, with 12 bases between. The CDR3 is 14 amino acids. The V gene's germline CDR1 is SGHTA and CDR2 FQGNSA. Researchers sorted participants into cohorts using their self-reported clinical history.

The J gene is TRBJ1-1, the V gene TRBV7-2, with D maybe TRBD1 (5 bases). The source material was PBMCs or T cells enriched from blood (not recorded which). The TCR sequence derives from a woman aged 40 to 55 with acute COVID-19. In DNA form, the CDR3 reads TGTGCCAGCAGCTTAGGGGGCACGGTAGCTGAAGCTTTCTTT. This sequence encodes CASSLGGTVAEAFF.